A single sample is the source of the 23 T cell receptor beta chains below, sequenced in a study of shared clonotypes between healthy human individuals (TCRdb year 2020). Libraries were constructed by the immunoSEQ multiplex PCR assay. In its TCRdb copy, this immuneACCESS table keeps in-frame sequences only and misses some clones. Where compared with another copy, unresolved V genes explain less than half of these, and the others have no known cause. In all, the sample holds 2 million to 2.5 million clones, and 85% to 95% of those were seen once. The ten biggest clones cover around 0.35% of the sample. The sample taken for sequencing was naive CD4+ T cells from PBMCs. The cell subset or site label corresponds to: CD45RA+ positively selected. The receptors were sampled from a man aged 18-30 years in good health. Some clones in this sample may be carry-over from other donors' samples.

The chain is built from TRBV5-6 and TRBJ2-7; the match to TRBD2 covers 7 bases. Germline V gene sequence: CDR1 SGHDT, CDR2 YYEEEE. The CDR3 length is 14 residues. With V trimmed by 3 bases and J by 5 bases, 8 bases remained unmatched. The CDR3 here is CASSWGGSGDEQYF. In DNA, the CDR3 is TGTGCCAGCAGCTGGGGTGGGAGCGGGGACGAGCAGTACTTC.

The V call is TRBV29-1, the J call TRBJ2-3; no reliable D call. V shed 5 bases and J shed 1 base, with 10 bases lying between them. CDR1 and CDR2 from the germline V gene are SQVTM and ANQGSEA. This CDR3 is built from 13 residues. CDR3 coding DNA: TGCAGCGTTTCGGCTAGTGGCACAGATACGCAGTATTTT. This gives the protein CSVSASGTDTQYF.

This sequence joins TRBV15 and TRBJ1-1; TRBD1 aligns across 9 bases. V was clipped by 0 bases and J by 1 base; unmatched bases: 6. Germline lookup yields CDR1 LNHNV and CDR2 YYDKDF (reference sequence). The CDR3 is 17 amino acids. CDR3 region: CATSRDSGQGRNTEAFF. The CDR3 nucleotides read TGTGCCACCAGCAGAGATAGCGGACAGGGGAGGAACACTGAAGCTTTCTTT.

The chain is built from TRBV27 and TRBJ2-2; tentative D call: TRBD1 (6 bases). V lost 1 base, J lost 7 bases, and 16 bases lay in between. The CDR3 loop spans 16 amino acids. Per germline, CDR1 MNHEY and CDR2 SMNVEV (reference sequence). DNA for the CDR3: TGTGCCAGCAGTTTATTAGGGACACCCTGGATCGGGGAGCTGTTTTTT. Encoded protein: CASSLLGTPWIGELFF.

The CDR3 reads CASSQDLVNPGHGYTF. CDR3 nucleotides: TGTGCCAGCAGCCAAGATTTAGTCAACCCCGGGCATGGCTACACCTTC. V gene TRBV14 combines with J gene TRBJ1-2; D unclear. Trimming removed 0 bases at V and 6 bases at J, with 17 bases between. The length of the CDR3 is 16 residues. Germline CDR1 and CDR2: SGHDN and FVKESK.

This chain links TRBV9 with TRBJ2-5; possible D gene TRBD2, 5 bases. Germline assignment: CDR1 SGDLS and CDR2 YYNGEE. V lost 0 bases and J lost 7, with 19 bases in between. The CDR3 consists of 16 residues. The CDR3 coding sequence is TGTGCCAGCAGCGTAGGCCCTCTAGCCGGCGAAGTGACCCAGTACTTC. This encodes CASSVGPLAGEVTQYF.

The chain joins TRBV9 to TRBJ2-5; a weak D match, TRBD1 (5 bases). This CDR3 spans 15 amino acids. The germline CDR1 and CDR2 sequences are SGDLS and YYNGEE. V was cut by 3 bases and J by 2 bases, with 14 bases left in between. The CDR3 DNA is TGTGCCAGCAGCGCCGACCCGACAGATCAAGAGACCCAGTACTTC. Translation gives CASSADPTDQETQYF.

The CDR3 DNA is TGTGCCAGCGGGCAGCTCTCGGGGGAAAAACTGTTTTTT. Amino acid sequence: CASGQLSGEKLFF. This chain links TRBV28 with TRBJ1-4; D not certain. Germline loops: CDR1 MDHEN, CDR2 SYDVKM. The V and J ends lost 8 bases and 8 bases respectively, with 15 bases between them. The CDR3 totals 13 residues.

The genes are TRBV27 and TRBJ1-2, with 7 bases matching TRBD1. The ends lost 6 bases at V and 8 bases at J; junction bases unmatched: 6. Germline CDR1 and CDR2: MNHEY and SMNVEV (reference sequence). This CDR3 contains 12 residues. The CDR3 loop reads CASSRDSGGYTF. In DNA, the CDR3 is TGTGCCAGCAGCCGGGACAGCGGCGGCTACACCTTC.

The CDR3 bases are TGTGCCAGCAGTGAATATGAGTGGCAGTTCTTC. It translates to CASSEYEWQFF. The rearrangement joins TRBV25-1 to TRBJ2-1, with D unresolved. V dropped 0 bases and J dropped 12 bases, with 6 bases sitting between them. This CDR3 has 11 amino acids. Per germline, CDR1 MGHDK and CDR2 SYGVNS.

The chain combines TRBV18 with TRBJ2-3; the D is unclear. In germline, CDR1 is KGHSH, CDR2 LQKENI. CDR3 size: 15 residues. V lost 1 base, J lost 6 bases, and 14 bases lay in between. CDR3 residues: CASSPLVMIADTQYF. CDR3 bases: TGTGCCAGCTCACCACTCGTAATGATTGCGGATACGCAGTATTTT.

The V gene is TRBV6-6, the J gene TRBJ2-2; D perhaps matches TRBD2 (6 bases). Trimming took off 6 bases at V and 4 bases at J, with 9 bases between the two ends. CDR3 length: 13 amino acids. CDR1 MNHNY and CDR2 SVGAGI come from the germline V gene (reference sequence). This CDR3 is CASSNGGTGELFF. The CDR3 DNA sequence: TGTGCCAGCAGCAACGGGGGCACCGGGGAGCTGTTTTTT.

This sequence joins TRBV18 and TRBJ1-4, with D possibly matching TRBD1 (5 bases). The CDR3 spans 16 residues. Trimming left V 4 bases short and J 0 bases short, with 12 bases between. Germline V gives CDR1 KGHSH, CDR2 LQKENI. The CDR3, as DNA: TGTGCCAGCTCACTACGTACGGGGGCAACTAATGAAAAACTGTTTTTT. Protein product: CASSLRTGATNEKLFF.

The rearrangement joins TRBV2 to TRBJ1-4; 8 nucleotides line up with TRBD1. Trimming cost V 7 bases and J 0 bases; bases outside gene matches: 1. This CDR3 contains 14 residues. CDR1 SNHLY and CDR2 FYNNEI come from the germline V gene. The CDR3: CASNRGATNEKLFF. CDR3 nucleotide sequence: TGTGCCAGCAACAGGGGGGCAACTAATGAAAAACTGTTTTTT.

The J gene is TRBJ2-2, the V gene TRBV11-2; weak D call: TRBD1 (5 bases). Trimming removed 5 bases from V and 1 base from J, with 17 bases in between. The CDR3 covers 17 residues. Germline CDR1 is SGHAT and CDR2 is FQNNGV. CDR3 coding DNA: TGTGCCAGCAGCCCATCCATCGGACAAGGGAACACCGGGGAGCTGTTTTTT. This sequence encodes CASSPSIGQGNTGELFF. Together with reference TRBV11-2 and TRBJ2-2, the CDR3 gives the full variable domain: EAGVAQSPRYKIIEKRQSVAFWCNPISGHATLYWYQQILGQGPKLLIQFQNNGVVDDSQLPKDRFSAERLKGVDSTLKIQPAKLEDSAVYLCASSPSIGQGNTGELFFGEGSRLTVL.

The chain uses TRBV10-2 and TRBJ2-1, with 9 bases identical to TRBD2. This CDR3 spans 17 amino acids. Per the germline V gene, CDR1 is WSHSY and CDR2 is SAAADI. Trimming at V came to 2 bases and at J to 1 base, leaving 6 bases not matched to a gene. The chain's CDR3 is CASSERRLAGSYNEQFF. CDR3 in DNA: TGCGCCAGCAGTGAGAGACGGCTAGCGGGATCCTACAATGAGCAGTTCTTC.

The genes are TRBV5-1 and TRBJ1-1, with D maybe TRBD1 (5 bases). This CDR3 contains 20 residues. Germline CDR1 SGHRS, CDR2 YFSETQ. V was trimmed by 0 bases and J by 5 bases, leaving 29 bases between them. The CDR3: CASSLDFQGGQSGWGTEAFF. The CDR3 DNA follows: TGCGCCAGCAGCTTGGATTTCCAGGGAGGGCAGTCAGGGTGGGGGACTGAAGCTTTCTTT.

This chain links TRBV10-3 with TRBJ2-7; 9 bases line up with TRBD1. The ends lost 8 bases at V and 3 bases at J; junction bases unmatched: 8. Germline assignment: CDR1 ENHRY and CDR2 SYGVKD. The length of the CDR3 is 14 residues. CDR3 protein: CAIAGTGKYYEQYF. In DNA, the CDR3 is TGTGCCATCGCCGGGACAGGGAAATACTACGAGCAGTACTTC.

The J gene is TRBJ2-3, the V gene TRBV6-6; the match to TRBD2 covers 10 bases. V gave up 5 bases and J gave up 5 bases; unmatched junction bases: 4. Germline V gene sequence: CDR1 MNHNY, CDR2 SVGAGI (reference sequence). CDR3 length: 14 amino acids. CDR3 sequence (DNA): TGTGCCAGCAGTCGACGGACTAGCGGAGATACGCAGTATTTT. It specifies CASSRRTSGDTQYF.

J is TRBJ2-5 and V is TRBV28; 12 bases fit TRBD2. The CDR3 sequence is 16 residues long. The junction had 8 bases not matched to a gene; V was cut back by 4 bases and J by 5 bases. Per germline, CDR1 MDHEN and CDR2 SYDVKM. The CDR3 coding sequence is TGTGCCAGCAGTTCTAGACTAGCGGGAGACTGGGAGACCCAGTACTTC. Amino acids: CASSSRLAGDWETQYF.

In DNA, the CDR3 is TGTGCCAGCAGCCCCTCGGGGCACTCCTACGAGCAGTACTTC. This sequence encodes CASSPSGHSYEQYF. The V and J genes are TRBV7-8 and TRBJ2-7; the D gene could be TRBD1 or TRBD2 (5 bases each). The V end lost 5 bases, the J end lost 0 bases, and 11 bases lay between the germline ends. This CDR3 comprises 14 residues. Germline V gene data show CDR1 as SGHVS and CDR2 as FQNEAQ. Filled out from reference TRBV7-8 and TRBJ2-7, the complete variable domain reads GAGVSQSPRYKVAKRGQDVALRCDPISGHVSLFWYQQALGQGPEFLTYFQNEAQLDKSGLPSDRFFAERPEGSVSTLKIQRTQQEDSAVYLCASSPSGHSYEQYFGPGTRLTVT.

The chain recombines TRBV27 with TRBJ1-5, with 7 bases identical to TRBD1. Per the germline V gene, CDR1 is MNHEY and CDR2 is SMNVEV (reference sequence). CDR3 size: 15 residues. V lost 6 bases, J lost 4 bases, and 9 bases stayed unmatched. The CDR3 loop is CASRKRDSMNQPQHF. CDR3 sequence (DNA): TGTGCCAGCAGGAAGCGGGACAGTATGAATCAGCCCCAGCATTTT.

The chain uses TRBV30 and TRBJ1-6, with TRBD1 as a possible D gene (5 bases). The V end was cut by 1 base, the J end by 7 bases, with 14 bases between. The germline V gene encodes CDR1 GTSNPN and CDR2 SVGIG (reference sequence). This CDR3 has 15 amino acids. DNA for the CDR3: TGTGCCTGGAGTGGCTATTCCCAGGGCAATTCACCCCTCCACTTT. Translation: CAWSGYSQGNSPLHF.